This T cell receptor beta chain originates from a study of blood T cell repertoires in COVID-19. In the original workflow: Cell counts per sample came from amplifying reference gene primers. Produced via immunoSEQ multiplex PCR; TCRdb's table is partial and in-frame only. V and J calls and clone size are given by that table; D and trimming were obtained from the DNA. Here the sample spans approximately 210,000 clones, 84% being singletons. The germline CDR1 and CDR2 sequences are SGHRS and YFSETQ. The CDR3 is made up of 14 amino acids. J lost 2 bases, V lost 4 bases, and 3 bases had no gene match. The origin of this receptor is a woman aged 45-65 years with active or convalescent COVID-19. Sequencing was done on a sample of peripheral blood. The rearrangement uses TRBV5-1 and TRBJ2-5; 9 nucleotides line up with TRBD2. The DNA for the CDR3 is TGCGCCAGCAGCCCGACTAGCGGACAAGAGACCCAGTACTTC. It specifies CASSPTSGQETQYF.